This is a list of T cell receptor beta chains from one sample in a study of circulating CD8 cells and anti-PD-1 response in melanoma. MiXCR was run by TCRdb on the reads, yielding one entry per CDR3 protein. Of around 2,000 distinct CDR3 sequences in the sample, less than 8% are singletons; the top ten hold approximately 8%. The specimen was CD8+ T cells from PBMCs, collected at baseline or after one month of anti-PD-1 therapy (not recorded which). The source of these receptors is a human donor with melanoma. CDR3s include the opening cysteine and the closing phenylalanine or tryptophan. A D gene is named only where the DNA matches it firmly. Not all rows give a size; the values are once, few, many and, for expanded clones, a class.

abundance	v_gene	d_gene	j_gene	CDR3aa	CDR3nt
medium-sized	TRBV2	.	TRBJ2-4	CASSEVEGAGKNIQYF	TGTGCCAGCAGTGAGGTGGAGGGGGCAGGCAAAAACATTCAGTACTTC
medium-sized	TRBV28	.	TRBJ1-1	CASSTPYGGMNTEAFF	TGTGCCAGCAGTACGCCATATGGGGGAATGAACACTGAAGCTTTCTTT
medium-sized	TRBV19	.	TRBJ2-7	CASSINVARPYEQYF	TGTGCCAGTAGTATTAATGTGGCGCGTCCCTACGAGCAGTACTTC
medium-sized	TRBV20-1	.	TRBJ1-1	CSARMGLETEAFF	TGCAGTGCCCGGATGGGTCTGGAGACTGAAGCTTTCTTT
large	TRBV24-1	.	TRBJ2-1	CATGARGEQFF	TGTGCCACCGGGGCCCGGGGTGAGCAGTTCTTC
medium-sized	TRBV24-1	.	TRBJ2-5	CASEPGTQETQYF	TGTGCCTCGGAGCCAGGGACTCAAGAGACCCAGTACTTC
few	TRBV20-1	.	TRBJ1-2	CSARGEREGGYTF	TGCAGTGCTAGAGGAGAAAGGGAAGGAGGCTACACCTTC
.	TRBV5-4	TRBD2	TRBJ2-1	CASSLRREIGNEQFF	TGTGCCAGCAGCTTGCGGCGGGAGATCGGCAATGAGCAGTTCTTC
.	TRBV9	TRBD1	TRBJ1-2	CASTPEQGSDYGYTF	TGTGCCAGCACCCCCGAACAGGGGAGTGACTATGGCTACACCTTC
medium-sized	TRBV24-1	.	TRBJ2-7	CATSRDPLDEQYF	TGTGCCACCAGTAGAGACCCTCTCGACGAGCAGTACTTC
medium-sized	TRBV27	TRBD2	TRBJ2-4	CASSFWTSGGLDKNIQYF	TGTGCCAGCAGTTTCTGGACTAGCGGGGGACTTGACAAAAACATTCAGTACTTC
medium-sized	TRBV19	.	TRBJ1-1	CASSIQGMNTEAFF	TGTGCCAGTAGTATTCAGGGGATGAACACTGAAGCTTTCTTT
large	TRBV19	.	TRBJ1-1	CASQDGTNTEAFF	TGTGCCAGTCAGGACGGTACGAACACTGAAGCTTTCTTT
medium-sized	TRBV6-2/TRBV6-3	.	TRBJ2-2	CASSWAVNTGELFF	TGTGCCAGCAGTTGGGCCGTAAACACCGGGGAGCTGTTTTTT
medium-sized	TRBV2	TRBD1	TRBJ2-7	CASSEGGQGAQSEYF	TGTGCCAGCAGTGAAGGGGGACAGGGGGCGCAAAGTGAGTACTTC
medium-sized	TRBV4-1	TRBD2	TRBJ2-5	CASSQELAGPQETQYF	TGCGCCAGCAGCCAAGAACTAGCGGGACCCCAAGAGACCCAGTACTTC
few	TRBV12-3/TRBV12-4	TRBD1	TRBJ1-2	CASSLGSPGGEYGYTF	TGTGCCAGCAGTTTGGGATCTCCAGGGGGCGAGTATGGCTACACCTTC
medium-sized	TRBV29-1	TRBD1	TRBJ2-1	CSVGTGSDEQFF	TGCAGCGTAGGGACAGGGAGCGATGAGCAGTTCTTC
.	TRBV19	.	TRBJ2-7	CASSLAGEGEQYF	TGTGCCAGTAGTCTCGCAGGGGAGGGCGAGCAGTACTTC
medium-sized	TRBV7-8	.	TRBJ2-1	CASSRGWGEYGEQFF	TGTGCCAGCAGCCGAGGGTGGGGGGAATATGGTGAGCAGTTCTTC
large	TRBV19	.	TRBJ2-7	CASSLGTASSYEQYF	TGTGCCAGTAGCCTGGGGACCGCGAGCTCCTACGAGCAGTACTTC
medium-sized	TRBV28	TRBD1	TRBJ2-7	CASSKARDRDLYEQYF	TGTGCCAGCTCCAAAGCCCGGGACAGGGATCTCTACGAGCAGTACTTC
medium-sized	TRBV28	TRBD2	TRBJ2-2	CASRRTRTNTGELFF	TGTGCCAGCAGAAGGACTAGGACTAACACCGGGGAGCTGTTTTTT
medium-sized	TRBV7-9	TRBD1	TRBJ1-1	CASSPTGDTEAFF	TGTGCCAGCAGCCCGACAGGGGACACTGAAGCTTTCTTT
medium-sized	TRBV28	.	TRBJ2-7	CASSTSYEQYF	TGTGCCAGCAGTACAAGCTACGAGCAGTACTTC
medium-sized	TRBV27	TRBD1	TRBJ2-5	CASSLWTGKGETQYF	TGTGCCAGCAGTTTATGGACAGGGAAAGGAGAGACCCAGTACTTC
.	TRBV28	.	TRBJ2-1	CASSLSLAGVGYNEQFF	TGTGCCAGCAGTTTATCGTTAGCAGGAGTTGGGTACAATGAGCAGTTCTTC
large	TRBV28	.	TRBJ2-3	CASTRGWADTQYF	TGTGCCAGCACGCGGGGTTGGGCAGATACGCAGTATTTT
.	TRBV7-8	.	TRBJ2-3	CASSFDLTRGTDTQYF	TGTGCCAGCAGCTTTGACCTAACCAGGGGCACAGATACGCAGTATTTT
medium-sized	TRBV20-1	TRBD2	TRBJ2-7	CSAGKLAGAYEQYF	TGCAGTGCTGGAAAGCTAGCGGGCGCCTACGAGCAGTACTTC
medium-sized	TRBV7-9	TRBD1	TRBJ1-1	CASTPGQGPEAFF	TGTGCCAGCACACCGGGACAGGGGCCTGAAGCTTTCTTT
medium-sized	TRBV25-1	.	TRBJ2-4	CASRRGLDIQYF	TGTGCCAGCAGAAGGGGATTGGACATTCAGTACTTC
medium-sized	TRBV28	.	TRBJ1-1	CASIRVTNTEAFF	TGTGCCAGCATCCGGGTAACGAACACTGAAGCTTTCTTT
medium-sized	TRBV10-3	.	TRBJ2-1	CAIRATGSSNEQFF	TGTGCCATCAGGGCCACGGGGAGCTCGAATGAGCAGTTCTTC
medium-sized	TRBV4-1	.	TRBJ2-2	CASSPPGRAGELFF	TGCGCCAGCAGCCCTCCAGGACGTGCCGGGGAGCTGTTTTTT
medium-sized	TRBV7-2	.	TRBJ1-5	CASSLWGYQPQHF	TGTGCCAGCAGCTTATGGGGGTATCAGCCCCAGCATTTT
medium-sized	TRBV28	.	TRBJ2-2	CASSFPLAVNTGELFF	TGTGCCAGCAGTTTTCCCCTGGCGGTTAACACCGGGGAGCTGTTTTTT
medium-sized	TRBV23-1	TRBD2	TRBJ2-7	CASSRTRNEQYF	TGCGCCAGCAGTCGGACTAGGAACGAGCAGTACTTC
medium-sized	TRBV27	.	TRBJ1-1	CASSLSKNTEAFF	TGTGCCAGCAGTTTATCGAAGAACACTGAAGCTTTCTTT
few	TRBV6-5	.	TRBJ2-7	CASSYRSQSPYEQYF	TGTGCCAGCAGTTACAGGTCCCAAAGCCCCTACGAGCAGTACTTC
medium-sized	TRBV4-1	TRBD1	TRBJ1-1	CASSQYQGEGVEAFF	TGCGCCAGCAGCCAGTACCAGGGGGAAGGGGTTGAAGCTTTCTTT
medium-sized	TRBV23-1	TRBD2	TRBJ2-1	CASSQLELAGGPETNEQFF	TGCGCCAGCAGTCAATTGGAACTAGCGGGGGGGCCAGAAACCAATGAGCAGTTCTTC
.	TRBV27	.	TRBJ2-3	CATSLASTGRRSDTQYF	TGTGCCACCAGTCTCGCCTCGACAGGTCGTAGGTCGGATACGCAGTATTTT
medium-sized	TRBV12-3/TRBV12-4	TRBD1	TRBJ2-7	CASSSPGTATGGQYF	TGTGCCAGCAGTTCCCCCGGGACAGCGACTGGGGGGCAGTACTTC
medium-sized	TRBV2	.	TRBJ1-1	CASREEGDGTEAFF	TGTGCCAGCAGGGAAGAGGGGGATGGGACTGAAGCTTTCTTT
medium-sized	TRBV14	.	TRBJ1-6	CASSHGDNSYNSPLHF	TGTGCCAGCAGCCATGGCGACAACTCCTATAATTCACCCCTCCACTTT
medium-sized	TRBV21-1	.	TRBJ2-7	CASSKGGEEQYF	TGTGCCAGCAGCAAAGGGGGGGAGGAGCAGTACTTC
large	TRBV6-5	.	TRBJ1-1	CASSYSLQGNTEAFF	TGTGCCAGCAGTTACTCATTACAGGGCAACACTGAAGCTTTCTTT
few	TRBV19	TRBD2	TRBJ2-2	CASSIVTSGGSTGELFF	TGTGCCAGTAGTATAGTGACTAGCGGGGGATCCACCGGGGAGCTGTTTTTT
medium-sized	TRBV27	.	TRBJ2-7	CASGPGLISYEQYF	TGTGCCAGCGGTCCCGGGCTTATCTCCTACGAGCAGTACTTC
medium-sized	TRBV7-3	TRBD2	TRBJ2-7	CASSLSAGVAYEQYF	TGTGCCAGCAGCTTAAGTGCGGGAGTGGCGTACGAGCAGTACTTC
medium-sized	TRBV6-6	.	TRBJ2-1	CASSSMEGGLSNEQFF	TGTGCCAGCAGTTCGATGGAGGGGGGGCTCTCCAATGAGCAGTTCTTC
medium-sized	TRBV19	.	TRBJ2-1	CASSIVQGGGAEQFF	TGTGCCAGTAGTATAGTTCAGGGGGGAGGCGCTGAGCAGTTCTTC
.	TRBV20-1	.	TRBJ2-7	CSAIPPEGVPSYEQYF	TGCAGTGCTATTCCCCCCGAAGGGGTCCCGTCCTACGAGCAGTACTTC